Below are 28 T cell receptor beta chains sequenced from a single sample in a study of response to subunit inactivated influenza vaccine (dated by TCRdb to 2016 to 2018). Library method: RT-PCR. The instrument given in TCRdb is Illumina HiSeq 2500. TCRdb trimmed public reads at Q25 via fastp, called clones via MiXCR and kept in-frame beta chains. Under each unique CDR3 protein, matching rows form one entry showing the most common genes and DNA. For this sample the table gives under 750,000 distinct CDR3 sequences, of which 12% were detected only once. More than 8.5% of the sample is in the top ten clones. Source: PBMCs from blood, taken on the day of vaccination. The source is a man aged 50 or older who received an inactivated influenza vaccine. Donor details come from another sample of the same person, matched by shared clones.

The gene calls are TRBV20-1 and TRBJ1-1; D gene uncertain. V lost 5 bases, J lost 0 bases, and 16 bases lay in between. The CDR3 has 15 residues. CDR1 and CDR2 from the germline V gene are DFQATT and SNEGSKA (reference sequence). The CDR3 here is CSAFPSQIMNTEAFF. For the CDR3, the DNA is TGCAGTGCTTTCCCCTCACAGATCATGAACACTGAAGCTTTCTTT.

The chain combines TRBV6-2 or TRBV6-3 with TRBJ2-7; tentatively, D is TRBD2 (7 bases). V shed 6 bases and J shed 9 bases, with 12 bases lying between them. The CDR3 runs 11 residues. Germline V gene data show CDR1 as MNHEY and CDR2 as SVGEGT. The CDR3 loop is CASSQGGVQYF. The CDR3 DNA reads TGTGCCAGCAGCCAAGGGGGGGTGCAGTACTTC.

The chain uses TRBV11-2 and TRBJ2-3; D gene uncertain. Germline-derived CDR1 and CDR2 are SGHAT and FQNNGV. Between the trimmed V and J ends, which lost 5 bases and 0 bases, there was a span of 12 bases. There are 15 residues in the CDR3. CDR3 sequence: CASSARYTSTDTQYF. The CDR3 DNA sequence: TGTGCCAGCAGCGCCCGATATACTAGCACAGATACGCAGTATTTT.

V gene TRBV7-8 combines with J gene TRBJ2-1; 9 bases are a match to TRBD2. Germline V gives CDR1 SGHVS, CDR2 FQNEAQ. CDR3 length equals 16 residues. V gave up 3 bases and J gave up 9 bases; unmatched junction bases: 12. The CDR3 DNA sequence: TGTGCCAGCAGCTTCCGGGGTGGCCTAGCGGGAAGTGAGCAGTTCTTC. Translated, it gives CASSFRGGLAGSEQFF.

DNA for the CDR3: TGCGCCAGCAGCCAAGCGAGACTAGCGGGAGGTAATGAGCAGTTCTTC. Protein sequence: CASSQARLAGGNEQFF. The chain employs TRBV4-1 and TRBJ2-1; 13 bases align to TRBD2. V lost 1 base and J lost 7; bases outside the gene matches: 4. The CDR3 extends over 16 amino acids. Germline V gene sequence: CDR1 MGHRA, CDR2 YSYEKL.

The CDR3 DNA is TGCAGTGCTAGACCTCCCCCGGGTTCGGGTCAAGAGACCCAGTACTTC. Encoded protein: CSARPPPGSGQETQYF. The chain combines TRBV20-1 with TRBJ2-5; D not resolved. Trimming removed 2 bases at V and 2 bases at J, with 18 bases between. Germline V gene sequence: CDR1 DFQATT, CDR2 SNEGSKA (reference sequence). The CDR3 consists of 16 residues.

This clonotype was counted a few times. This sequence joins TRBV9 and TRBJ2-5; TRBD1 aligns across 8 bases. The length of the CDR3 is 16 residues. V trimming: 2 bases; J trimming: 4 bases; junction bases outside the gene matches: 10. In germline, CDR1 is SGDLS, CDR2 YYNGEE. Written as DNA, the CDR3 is TGTGCCAGCAGCGTCGTTTCCACAGGGACAGGAGAGACCCAGTACTTC. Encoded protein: CASSVVSTGTGETQYF.

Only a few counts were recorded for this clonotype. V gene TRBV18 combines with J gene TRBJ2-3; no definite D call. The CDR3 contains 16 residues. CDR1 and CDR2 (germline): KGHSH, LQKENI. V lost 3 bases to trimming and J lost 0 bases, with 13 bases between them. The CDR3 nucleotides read TGTGCCAGCTCACCCCCCCAACGGAAAAGCACAGATACGCAGTATTTT. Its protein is CASSPPQRKSTDTQYF.

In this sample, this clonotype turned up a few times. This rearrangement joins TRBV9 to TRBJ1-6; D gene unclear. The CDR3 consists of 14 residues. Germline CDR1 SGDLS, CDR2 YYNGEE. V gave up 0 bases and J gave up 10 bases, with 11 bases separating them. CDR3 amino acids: CASSVGGSQSPLHF. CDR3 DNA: TGTGCCAGCAGCGTAGGAGGCAGCCAGTCACCCCTCCACTTT.

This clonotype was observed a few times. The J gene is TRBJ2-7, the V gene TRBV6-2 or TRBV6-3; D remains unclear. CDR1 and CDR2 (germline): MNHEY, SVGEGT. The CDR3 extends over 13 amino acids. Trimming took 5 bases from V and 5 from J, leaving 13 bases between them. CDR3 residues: CASSPPNSHEQYF. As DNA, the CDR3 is TGTGCCAGCAGTCCCCCGAACAGCCACGAGCAGTACTTC.

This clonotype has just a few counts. CDR3 loop: CAISESVLSYEQYF. The DNA for the CDR3 is TGTGCCATCAGTGAGTCTGTTCTCTCCTACGAGCAGTACTTC. This sequence joins TRBV10-3 and TRBJ2-7; D is unclear. The CDR3 has 14 amino acids. Germline V gene sequence: CDR1 ENHRY, CDR2 SYGVKD. Trimming took off 0 bases at V and 0 bases at J, with 6 bases between the two ends.

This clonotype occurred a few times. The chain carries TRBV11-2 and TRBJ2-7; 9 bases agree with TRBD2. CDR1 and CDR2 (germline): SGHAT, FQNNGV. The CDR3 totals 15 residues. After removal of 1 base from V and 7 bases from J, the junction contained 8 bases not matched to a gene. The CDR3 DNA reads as TGTGCCAGCAGCTTAGGAGGGACTAGCCGACGTGAGCAGTACTTC. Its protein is CASSLGGTSRREQYF.

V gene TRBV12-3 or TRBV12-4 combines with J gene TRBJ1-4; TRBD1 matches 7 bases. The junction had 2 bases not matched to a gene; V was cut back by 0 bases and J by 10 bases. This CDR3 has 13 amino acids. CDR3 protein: CASSLAAGGKLFF. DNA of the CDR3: TGTGCCAGCAGTTTAGCGGCAGGGGGAAAACTGTTTTTT.

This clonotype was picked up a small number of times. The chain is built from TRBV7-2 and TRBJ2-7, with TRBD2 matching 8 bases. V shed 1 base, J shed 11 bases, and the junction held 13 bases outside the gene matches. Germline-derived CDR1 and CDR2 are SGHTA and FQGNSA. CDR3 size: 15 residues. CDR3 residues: CASSLDGRGASTKYF. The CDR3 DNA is TGTGCCAGCAGCTTAGATGGGCGGGGGGCCTCGACGAAGTACTTC.

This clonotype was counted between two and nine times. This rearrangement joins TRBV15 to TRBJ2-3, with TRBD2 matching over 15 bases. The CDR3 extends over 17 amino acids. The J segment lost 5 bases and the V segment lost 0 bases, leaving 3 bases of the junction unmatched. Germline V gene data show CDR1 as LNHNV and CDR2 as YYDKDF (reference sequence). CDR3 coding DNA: TGTGCCACCAGCAGAGAAGGGACTAGCGGGAGGAAAGATACGCAGTATTTT. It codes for CATSREGTSGRKDTQYF. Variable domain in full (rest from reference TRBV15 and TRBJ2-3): DAMVIQNPRYQVTQFGKPVTLSCSQTLNHNVMYWYQQKSSQAPKLLFHYYDKDFNNEADTPDNFQSRRPNTSFCFLDIRSPGLGDTAMYLCATSREGTSGRKDTQYFGPGTRLTVL.

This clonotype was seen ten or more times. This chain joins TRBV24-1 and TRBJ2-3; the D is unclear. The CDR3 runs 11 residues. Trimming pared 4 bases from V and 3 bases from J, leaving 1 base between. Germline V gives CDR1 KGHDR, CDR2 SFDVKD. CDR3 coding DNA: TGTGCCACCAGTGAAACAGATACGCAGTATTTT. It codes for CATSETDTQYF.

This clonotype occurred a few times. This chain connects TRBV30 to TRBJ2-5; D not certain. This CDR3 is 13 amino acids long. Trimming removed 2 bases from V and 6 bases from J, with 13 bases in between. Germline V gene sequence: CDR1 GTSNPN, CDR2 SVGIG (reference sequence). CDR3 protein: CAWSRSSAQTQYF. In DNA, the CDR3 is TGTGCCTGGAGTAGGTCTAGTGCTCAGACCCAGTACTTC.

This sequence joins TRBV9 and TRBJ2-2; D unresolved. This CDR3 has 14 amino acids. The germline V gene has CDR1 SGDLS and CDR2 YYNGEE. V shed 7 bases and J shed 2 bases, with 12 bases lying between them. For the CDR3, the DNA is TGTGCCAGCCGCGCCGGGCTCAACACCGGGGAGCTGTTTTTT. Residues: CASRAGLNTGELFF. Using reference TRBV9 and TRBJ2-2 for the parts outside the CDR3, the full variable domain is DSGVTQTPKHLITATGQRVTLRCSPRSGDLSVYWYQQSLDQGLQFLIQYYNGEERAKGNILERFSAQQFPDLHSELNLSSLELGDSALYFCASRAGLNTGELFFGEGSRLTVL.

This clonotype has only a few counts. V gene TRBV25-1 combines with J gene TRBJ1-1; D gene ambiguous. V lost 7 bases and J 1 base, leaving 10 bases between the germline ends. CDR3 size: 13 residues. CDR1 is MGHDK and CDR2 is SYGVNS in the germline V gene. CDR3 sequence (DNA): TGTGCCAGCAAAGGCCAATCGAACACTGAAGCTTTCTTT. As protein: CASKGQSNTEAFF.

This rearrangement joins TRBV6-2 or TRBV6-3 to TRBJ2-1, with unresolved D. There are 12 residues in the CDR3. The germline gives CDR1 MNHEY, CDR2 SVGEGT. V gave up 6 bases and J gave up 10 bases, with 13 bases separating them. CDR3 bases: TGTGCCAGCAGCCCCCCTATAGGCGAGCAGTTCTTC. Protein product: CASSPPIGEQFF.

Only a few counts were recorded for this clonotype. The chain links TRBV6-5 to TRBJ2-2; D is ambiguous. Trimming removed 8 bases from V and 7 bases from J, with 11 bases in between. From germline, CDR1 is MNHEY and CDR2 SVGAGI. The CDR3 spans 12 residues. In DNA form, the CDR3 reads TGTGCCAGCCGGGCGAATAACGGGGAGCTGTTTTTT. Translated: CASRANNGELFF.

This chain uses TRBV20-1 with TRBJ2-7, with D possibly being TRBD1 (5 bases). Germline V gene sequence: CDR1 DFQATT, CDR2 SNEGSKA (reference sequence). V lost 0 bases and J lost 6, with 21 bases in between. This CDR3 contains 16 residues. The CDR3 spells CSARDPLSGQGSEQYF. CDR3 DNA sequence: TGCAGTGCTAGAGACCCGCTTTCTGGTCAGGGAAGCGAGCAGTACTTC.

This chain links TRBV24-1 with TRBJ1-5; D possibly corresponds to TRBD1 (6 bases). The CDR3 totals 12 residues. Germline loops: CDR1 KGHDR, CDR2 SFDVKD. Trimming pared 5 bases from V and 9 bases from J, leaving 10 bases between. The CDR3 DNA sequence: TGTGCCACCAGTGGGGGGCGGGGGCCCCAGCATTTT. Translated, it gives CATSGGRGPQHF.

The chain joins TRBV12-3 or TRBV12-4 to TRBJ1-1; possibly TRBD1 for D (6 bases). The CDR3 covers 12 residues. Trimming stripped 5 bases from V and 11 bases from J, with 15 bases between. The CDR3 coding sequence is TGTGCCAGCAGTCCGCAGGGGACCGGGGCTTTCTTT. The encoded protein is CASSPQGTGAFF.

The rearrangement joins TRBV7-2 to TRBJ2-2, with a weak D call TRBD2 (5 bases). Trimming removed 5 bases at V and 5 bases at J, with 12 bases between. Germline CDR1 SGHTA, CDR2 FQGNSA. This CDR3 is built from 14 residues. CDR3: CASSTQRVTGELFF. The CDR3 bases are TGTGCCAGCAGCACTCAGAGGGTAACCGGGGAGCTGTTTTTT.

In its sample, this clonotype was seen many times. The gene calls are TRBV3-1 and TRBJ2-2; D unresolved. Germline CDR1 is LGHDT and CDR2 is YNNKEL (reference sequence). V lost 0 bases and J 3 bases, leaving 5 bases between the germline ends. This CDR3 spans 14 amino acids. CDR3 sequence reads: CASSQDPHTGELFF. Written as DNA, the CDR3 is TGTGCCAGCAGCCAAGATCCTCACACCGGGGAGCTGTTTTTT.

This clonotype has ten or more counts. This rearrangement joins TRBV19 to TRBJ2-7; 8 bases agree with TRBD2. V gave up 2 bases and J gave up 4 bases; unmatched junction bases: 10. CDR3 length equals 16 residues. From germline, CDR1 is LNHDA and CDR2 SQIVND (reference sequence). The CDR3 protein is CASSISGSGKLYEQYF. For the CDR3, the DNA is TGTGCCAGTAGTATAAGCGGTAGCGGGAAACTATACGAGCAGTACTTC.

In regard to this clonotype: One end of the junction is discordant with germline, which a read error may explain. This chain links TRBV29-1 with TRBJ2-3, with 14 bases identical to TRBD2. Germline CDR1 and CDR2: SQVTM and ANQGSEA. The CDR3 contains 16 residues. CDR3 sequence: CSVPGTSGGRGDMQYF. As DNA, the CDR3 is TGCAGCGTTCCCGGGACTAGCGGGGGCCGAGGAGATATGCAGTATTTT.